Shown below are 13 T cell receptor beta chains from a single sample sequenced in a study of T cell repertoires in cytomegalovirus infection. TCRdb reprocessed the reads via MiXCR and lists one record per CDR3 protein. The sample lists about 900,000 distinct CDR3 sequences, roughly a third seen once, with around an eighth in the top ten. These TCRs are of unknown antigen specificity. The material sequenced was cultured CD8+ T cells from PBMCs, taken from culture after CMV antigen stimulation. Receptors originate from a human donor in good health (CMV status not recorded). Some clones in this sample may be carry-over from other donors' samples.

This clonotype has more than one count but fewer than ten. The CDR3 nucleotides are TGTGCCAGCAGCCTCGGGACAGGGTTCCATGGCTACACCTTC. Its protein product is CASSLGTGFHGYTF. The chain links TRBV14 to TRBJ1-2; TRBD1 matches 9 bases. V lost 4 bases and J lost 6; bases outside the gene matches: 6. CDR1 is SGHDN and CDR2 is FVKESK in the germline V gene. The CDR3 sequence is 14 residues long.

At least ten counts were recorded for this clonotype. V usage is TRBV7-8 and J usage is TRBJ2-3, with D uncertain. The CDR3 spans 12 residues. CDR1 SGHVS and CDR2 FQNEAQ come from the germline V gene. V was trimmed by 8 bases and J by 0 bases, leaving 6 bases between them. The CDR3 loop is CASVTSTDTQYF. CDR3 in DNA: TGTGCCAGCGTTACTAGCACAGATACGCAGTATTTT.

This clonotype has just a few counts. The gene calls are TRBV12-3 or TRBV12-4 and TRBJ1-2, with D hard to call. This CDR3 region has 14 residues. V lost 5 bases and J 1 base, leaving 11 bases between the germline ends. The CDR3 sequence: CASSTRGLNYGYTF. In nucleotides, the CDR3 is TGTGCCAGCAGTACCCGCGGGCTTAACTATGGCTACACCTTC.

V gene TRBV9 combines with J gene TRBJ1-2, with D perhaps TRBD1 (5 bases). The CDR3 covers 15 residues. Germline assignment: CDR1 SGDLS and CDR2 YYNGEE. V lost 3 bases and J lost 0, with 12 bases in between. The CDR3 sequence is CASSAGFRANYGYTF. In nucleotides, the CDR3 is TGTGCCAGCAGCGCAGGGTTTCGGGCTAACTATGGCTACACCTTC.

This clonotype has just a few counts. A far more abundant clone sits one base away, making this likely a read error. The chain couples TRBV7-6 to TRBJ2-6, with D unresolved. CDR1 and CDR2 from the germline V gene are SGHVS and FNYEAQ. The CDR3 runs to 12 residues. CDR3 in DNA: TGTGCCAGCAGCTCTGGGACCAACGTCCTGACTTTC. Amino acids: CASSSGTNVLTF.

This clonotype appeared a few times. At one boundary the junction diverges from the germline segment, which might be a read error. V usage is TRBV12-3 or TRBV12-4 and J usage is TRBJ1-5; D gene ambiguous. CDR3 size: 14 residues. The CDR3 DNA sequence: TGTGTCAGCAGTTTATATGGAGGGTCTCAGCCCCAGCATTTT. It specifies CVSSLYGGSQPQHF.

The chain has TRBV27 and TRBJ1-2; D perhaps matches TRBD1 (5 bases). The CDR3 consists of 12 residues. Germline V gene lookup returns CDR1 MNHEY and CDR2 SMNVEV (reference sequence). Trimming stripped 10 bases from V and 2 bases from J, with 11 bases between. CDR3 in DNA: TGTGCCACCGGGGCAGGGAACTATGGCTACACCTTC. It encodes CATGAGNYGYTF.

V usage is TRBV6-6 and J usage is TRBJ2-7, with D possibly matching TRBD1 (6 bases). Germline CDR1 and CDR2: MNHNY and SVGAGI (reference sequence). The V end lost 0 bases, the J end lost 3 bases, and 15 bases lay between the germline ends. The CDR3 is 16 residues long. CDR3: CASSYSTDSGGYEQYF. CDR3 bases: TGTGCCAGCAGTTACTCGACGGACAGCGGAGGCTACGAGCAGTACTTC.

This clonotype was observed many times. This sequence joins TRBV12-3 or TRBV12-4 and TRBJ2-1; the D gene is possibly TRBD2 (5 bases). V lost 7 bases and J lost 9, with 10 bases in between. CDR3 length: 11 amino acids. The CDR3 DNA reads TGTGCCAGCACGGCGGGTTTTGAGCAGTTCTTC. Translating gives CASTAGFEQFF.

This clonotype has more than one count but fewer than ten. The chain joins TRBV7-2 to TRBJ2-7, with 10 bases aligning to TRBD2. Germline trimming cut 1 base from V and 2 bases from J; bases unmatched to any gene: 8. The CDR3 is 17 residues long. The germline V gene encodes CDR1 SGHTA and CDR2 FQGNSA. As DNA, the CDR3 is TGTGCCAGCAGCTTAGGATCCCTAGCGGGGGCGACCTACGAGCAGTACTTC. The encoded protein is CASSLGSLAGATYEQYF.

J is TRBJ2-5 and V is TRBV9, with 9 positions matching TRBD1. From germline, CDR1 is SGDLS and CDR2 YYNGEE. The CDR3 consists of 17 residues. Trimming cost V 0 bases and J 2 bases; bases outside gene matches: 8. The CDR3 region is CASSVVGGQGGQETQYF. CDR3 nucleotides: TGTGCCAGCAGCGTAGTTGGGGGACAGGGAGGGCAAGAGACCCAGTACTTC.

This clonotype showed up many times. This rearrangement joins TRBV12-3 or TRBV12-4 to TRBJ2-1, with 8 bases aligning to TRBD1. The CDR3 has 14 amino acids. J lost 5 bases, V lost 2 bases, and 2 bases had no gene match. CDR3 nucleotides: TGTGCCAGCAGTTTAAGGACAGGGAACAATGAGCAGTTCTTC. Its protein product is CASSLRTGNNEQFF.

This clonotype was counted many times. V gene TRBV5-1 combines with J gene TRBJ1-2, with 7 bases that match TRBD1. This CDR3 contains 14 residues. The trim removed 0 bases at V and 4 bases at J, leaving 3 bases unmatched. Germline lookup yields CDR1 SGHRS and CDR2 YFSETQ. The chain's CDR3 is CASSLGTGSYGYTF. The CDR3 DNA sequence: TGCGCCAGCAGCTTGGGGACAGGAAGCTATGGCTACACCTTC.